This T cell receptor beta chain appears in the sequencing data of a study of CXCR3-negative and CXCR3-positive naive CD8 T cells. About the study: A total of roughly 140 million TRB reads was generated, with about 1.5 +/- 0.3 million per library. Study-level results: Naive CXCR3-positive cells had TRB CDR3s more hydrophobic than those of CXCR3-negative naive cells. Partly lower CXCR3 expression followed cryopreservation, and most assays relied on fresh PBMCs.

Among CD8+ T cells, naive ones were CD45RO-CCR7+CD27+CD95-. The TRB libraries of cDNA were built by UMI-labeled 5' RACE. TCRdb reprocessed the 5' RACE reads and keeps a single row for each CDR3 protein, giving no DNA. The table lists some 47,000 distinct CDR3 sequences. This CDR3 has 14 amino acids. Germline V CDR1 and CDR2: SGDLS, YYNGEE. Of note for this clonotype: No antigen is known for it.

The V call is TRBV9, the J call TRBJ2-3; as DNA is missing, the TRBD2 call by TCRdb cannot be tested. The sample comprised naive CXCR3+ CD8+ T cells from blood. Subset in this sample: CD45RO-CCR7+CD27+CD95- naive CD8+ T cells expressing CXCR3 (TNR3+). This clonotype originated in a human donor in good health. Some clones in this sample may be carry-over from other donors' samples. CDR3 loop: CASSVGGYQDTQYF.